This note documents a single T cell receptor (beta chain) sequence. A junction end diverges from the germline sequence, so it may reflect a read error. The record originates from a study of T-cell memory formation after mild COVID-19. The germline V gene has CDR1 LGHNA and CDR2 YNFKEQ. The CDR3 is 10 residues long. One entry per CDR3 protein results from TCRdb running MiXCR on the 5' RACE reads. The sample shows 500,000 to 550,000 distinct CDR3 sequences, 20% of them seen only once. Sequencing was performed on PBMCs or a T cell subset sorted from them (not recorded which). The TCR originated in an adult woman who had mild COVID-19 (a few samples of this study predate the infection). Cell type and time point are not known. The V gene is TRBV4-2, the J gene TRBJ2-7; D is undetermined. The CDR3 DNA reads as TGTGCCAGCAGTGGAAGCGACCGGGACTTC. This codes for CASSGSDRDF.